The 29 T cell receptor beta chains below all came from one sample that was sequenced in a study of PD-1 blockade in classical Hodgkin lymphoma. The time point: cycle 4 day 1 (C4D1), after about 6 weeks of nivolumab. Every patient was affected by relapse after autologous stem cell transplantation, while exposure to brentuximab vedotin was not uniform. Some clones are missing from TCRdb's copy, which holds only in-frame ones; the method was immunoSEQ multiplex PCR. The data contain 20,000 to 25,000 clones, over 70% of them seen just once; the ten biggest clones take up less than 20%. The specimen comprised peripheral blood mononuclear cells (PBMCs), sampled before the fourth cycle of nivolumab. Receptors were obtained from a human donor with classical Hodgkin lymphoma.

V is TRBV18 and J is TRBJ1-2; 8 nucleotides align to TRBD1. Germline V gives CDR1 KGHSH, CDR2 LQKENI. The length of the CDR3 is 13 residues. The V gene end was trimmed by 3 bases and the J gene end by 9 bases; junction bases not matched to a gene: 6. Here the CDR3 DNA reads TGTGCCAGCTCACCGGGACAGGACAATCGCTACACCTTC. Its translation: CASSPGQDNRYTF.

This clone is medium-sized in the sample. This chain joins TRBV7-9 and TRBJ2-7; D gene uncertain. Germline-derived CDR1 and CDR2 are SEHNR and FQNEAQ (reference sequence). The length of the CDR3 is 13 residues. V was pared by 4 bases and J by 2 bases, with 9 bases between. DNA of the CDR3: TGTGCCAGCAGCTCGACAAATACCTACGAGCAGTACTTC. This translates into CASSSTNTYEQYF.

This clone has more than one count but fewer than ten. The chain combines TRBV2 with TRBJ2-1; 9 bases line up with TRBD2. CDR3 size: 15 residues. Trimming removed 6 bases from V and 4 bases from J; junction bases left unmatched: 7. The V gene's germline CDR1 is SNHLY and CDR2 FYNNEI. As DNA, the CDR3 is TGTGCCAGCAGCATACAGGGACTAGCATACAATGAGCAGTTCTTC. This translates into CASSIQGLAYNEQFF.

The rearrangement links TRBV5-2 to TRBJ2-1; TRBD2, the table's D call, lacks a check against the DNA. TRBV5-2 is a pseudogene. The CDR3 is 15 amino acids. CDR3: CASSVGLLSYNEQFF. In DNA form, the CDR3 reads TGTGCCAGCAGCGTGGGACTCCTCTCCTACAATGAGCAGTTCTTC.

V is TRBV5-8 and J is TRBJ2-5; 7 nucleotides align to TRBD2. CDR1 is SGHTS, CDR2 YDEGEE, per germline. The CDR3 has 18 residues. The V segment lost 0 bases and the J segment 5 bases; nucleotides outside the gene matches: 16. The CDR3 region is CASSLAGWVAGAVETQYF. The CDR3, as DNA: TGTGCCAGCAGCTTGGCCGGGTGGGTGGCGGGAGCTGTGGAGACCCAGTACTTC.

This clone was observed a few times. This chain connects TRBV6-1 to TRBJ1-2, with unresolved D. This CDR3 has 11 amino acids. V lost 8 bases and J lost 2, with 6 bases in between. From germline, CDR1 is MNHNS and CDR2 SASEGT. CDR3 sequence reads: CASARNYGYTF. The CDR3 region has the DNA TGTGCCAGCGCCAGAAACTATGGCTACACCTTC.

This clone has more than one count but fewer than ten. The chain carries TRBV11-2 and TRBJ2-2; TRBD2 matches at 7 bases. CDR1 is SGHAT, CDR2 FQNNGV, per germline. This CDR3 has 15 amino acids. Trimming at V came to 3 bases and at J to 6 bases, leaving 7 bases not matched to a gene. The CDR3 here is CASSLFTSVAGELFF. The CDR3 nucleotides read TGTGCCAGCAGCTTGTTCACTAGCGTAGCCGGGGAGCTGTTTTTT.

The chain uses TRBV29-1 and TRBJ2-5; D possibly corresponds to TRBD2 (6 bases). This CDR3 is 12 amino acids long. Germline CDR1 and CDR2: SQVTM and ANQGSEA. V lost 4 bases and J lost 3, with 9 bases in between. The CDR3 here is CSVVGGKETQYF. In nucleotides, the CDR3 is TGCAGCGTTGTTGGGGGGAAAGAGACCCAGTACTTC.

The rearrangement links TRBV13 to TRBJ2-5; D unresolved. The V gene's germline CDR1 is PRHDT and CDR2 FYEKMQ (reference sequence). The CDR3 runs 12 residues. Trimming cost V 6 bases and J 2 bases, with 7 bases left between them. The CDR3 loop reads CASSFQQETQYF. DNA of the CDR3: TGTGCCAGCAGTTTCCAACAAGAGACCCAGTACTTC.

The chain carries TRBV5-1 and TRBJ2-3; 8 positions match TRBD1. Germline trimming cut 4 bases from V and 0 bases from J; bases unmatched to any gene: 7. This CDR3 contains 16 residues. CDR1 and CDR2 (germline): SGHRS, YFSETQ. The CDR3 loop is CASSTRTGTSTDTQYF. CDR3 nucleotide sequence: TGCGCCAGCAGCACCCGGACAGGGACAAGCACAGATACGCAGTATTTT.

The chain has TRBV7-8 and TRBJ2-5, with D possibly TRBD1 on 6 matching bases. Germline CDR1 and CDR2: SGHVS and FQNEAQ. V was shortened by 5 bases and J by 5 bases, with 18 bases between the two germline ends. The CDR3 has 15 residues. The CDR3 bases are TGTGCCAGCAGCCTCCCGGACAGTCCTCGGGAGACCCAGTACTTC. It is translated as CASSLPDSPRETQYF.

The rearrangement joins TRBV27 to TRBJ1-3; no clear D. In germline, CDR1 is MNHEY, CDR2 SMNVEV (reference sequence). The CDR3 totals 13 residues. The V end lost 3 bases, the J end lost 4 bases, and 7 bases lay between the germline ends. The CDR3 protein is CASSFRQGNTIYF. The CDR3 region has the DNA TGTGCCAGCAGTTTCCGTCAGGGAAACACCATATATTTT.

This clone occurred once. The CDR3 reads CASSLPIYNTEAFF. In DNA form, the CDR3 reads TGTGCCAGCAGCCTCCCAATATACAACACTGAAGCTTTCTTT. The J gene is TRBJ1-1, the V gene TRBV9; no definite D call. Trimming removed 4 bases at V and 2 bases at J, with 12 bases between. This CDR3 has 14 residues. The germline V gene has CDR1 SGDLS and CDR2 YYNGEE.

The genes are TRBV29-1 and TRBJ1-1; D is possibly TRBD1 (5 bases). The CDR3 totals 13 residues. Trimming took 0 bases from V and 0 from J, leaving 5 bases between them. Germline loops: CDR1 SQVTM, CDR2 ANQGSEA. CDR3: CSVEEGVNTEAFF. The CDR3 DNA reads TGCAGCGTTGAAGAGGGGGTGAACACTGAAGCTTTCTTT.

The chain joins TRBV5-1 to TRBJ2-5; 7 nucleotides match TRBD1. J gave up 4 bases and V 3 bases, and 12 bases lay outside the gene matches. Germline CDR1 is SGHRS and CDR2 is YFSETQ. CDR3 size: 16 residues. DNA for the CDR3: TGCGCCAGCAGCTCCGGAAAAACCGGGACAGCAGAGACCCAGTACTTC. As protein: CASSSGKTGTAETQYF.

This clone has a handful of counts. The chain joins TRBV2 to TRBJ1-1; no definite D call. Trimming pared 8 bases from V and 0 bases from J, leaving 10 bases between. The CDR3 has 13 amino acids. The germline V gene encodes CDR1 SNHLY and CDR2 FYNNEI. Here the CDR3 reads CASLEIMNTEAFF. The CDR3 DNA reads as TGTGCCAGCTTGGAGATCATGAACACTGAAGCTTTCTTT.

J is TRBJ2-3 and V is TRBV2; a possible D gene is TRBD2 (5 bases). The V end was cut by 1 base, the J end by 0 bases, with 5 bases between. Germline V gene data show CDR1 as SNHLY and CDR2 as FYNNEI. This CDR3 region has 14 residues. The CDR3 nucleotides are TGTGCCAGCAGTGAAGGAGGGAGCACAGATACGCAGTATTTT. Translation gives CASSEGGSTDTQYF.

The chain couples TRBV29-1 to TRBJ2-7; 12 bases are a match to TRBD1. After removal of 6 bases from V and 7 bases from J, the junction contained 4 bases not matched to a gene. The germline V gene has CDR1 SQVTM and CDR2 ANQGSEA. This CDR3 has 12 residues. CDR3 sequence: CSVGQGAPEQYF. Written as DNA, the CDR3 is TGCAGCGTGGGACAGGGGGCGCCTGAGCAGTACTTC.

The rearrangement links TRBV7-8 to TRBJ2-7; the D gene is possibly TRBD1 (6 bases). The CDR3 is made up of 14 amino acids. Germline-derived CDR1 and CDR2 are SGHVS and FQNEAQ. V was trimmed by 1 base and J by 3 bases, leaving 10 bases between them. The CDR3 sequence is CASSLGGRYYEQYF. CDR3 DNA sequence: TGTGCCAGCAGCTTAGGGGGGCGTTACTACGAGCAGTACTTC.

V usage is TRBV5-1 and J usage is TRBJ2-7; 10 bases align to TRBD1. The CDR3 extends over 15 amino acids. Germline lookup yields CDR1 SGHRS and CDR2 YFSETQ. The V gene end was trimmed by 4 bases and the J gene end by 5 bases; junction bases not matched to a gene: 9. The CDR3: CASSGGQGLVDEQYF. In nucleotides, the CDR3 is TGCGCCAGCAGCGGGGGACAGGGGCTTGTGGACGAGCAGTACTTC.

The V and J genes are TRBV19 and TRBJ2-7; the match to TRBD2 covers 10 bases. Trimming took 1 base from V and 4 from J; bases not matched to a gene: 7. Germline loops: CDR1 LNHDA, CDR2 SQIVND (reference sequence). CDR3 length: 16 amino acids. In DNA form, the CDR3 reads TGTGCCAGTAGTATAGTGTCTAGCGGGAGAAGATACGAGCAGTACTTC. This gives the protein CASSIVSSGRRYEQYF.

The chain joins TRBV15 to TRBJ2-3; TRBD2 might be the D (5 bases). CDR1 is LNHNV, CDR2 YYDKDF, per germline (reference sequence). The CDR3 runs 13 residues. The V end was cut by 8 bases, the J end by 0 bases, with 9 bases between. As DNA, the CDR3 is TGTGCCACCGTAGAGCGGAGCACAGATACGCAGTATTTT. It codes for CATVERSTDTQYF.

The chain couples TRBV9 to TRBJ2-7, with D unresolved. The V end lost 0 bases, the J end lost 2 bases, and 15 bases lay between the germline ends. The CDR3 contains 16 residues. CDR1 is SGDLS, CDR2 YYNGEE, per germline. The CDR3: CASSVEVGSMAYEQYF. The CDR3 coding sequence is TGTGCCAGCAGCGTAGAGGTGGGGTCCATGGCCTACGAGCAGTACTTC.

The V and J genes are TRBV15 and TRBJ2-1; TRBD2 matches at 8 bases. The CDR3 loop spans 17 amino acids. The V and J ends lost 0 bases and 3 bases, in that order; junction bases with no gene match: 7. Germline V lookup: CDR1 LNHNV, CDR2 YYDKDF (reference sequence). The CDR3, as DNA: TGTGCCACCAGCAGAGATTACCCCACTAGCGGCTACAATGAGCAGTTCTTC. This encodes CATSRDYPTSGYNEQFF.

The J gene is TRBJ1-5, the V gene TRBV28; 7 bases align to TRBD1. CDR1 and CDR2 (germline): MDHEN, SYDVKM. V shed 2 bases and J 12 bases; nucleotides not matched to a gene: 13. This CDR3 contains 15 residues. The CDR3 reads CASSLGGYRGRVQHF. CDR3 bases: TGTGCCAGCAGTTTAGGGGGCTACAGGGGTAGGGTCCAGCATTTT.

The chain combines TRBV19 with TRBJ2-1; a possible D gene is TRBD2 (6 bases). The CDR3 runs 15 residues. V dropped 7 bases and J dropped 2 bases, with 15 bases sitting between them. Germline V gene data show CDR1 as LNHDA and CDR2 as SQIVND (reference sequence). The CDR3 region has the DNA TGTGCCAGTACCCATGCGGGAACTACCTACAATGAGCAGTTCTTC. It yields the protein CASTHAGTTYNEQFF.

The CDR3 protein is CASSMVGRTGELFF. CDR3 sequence (DNA): TGTGCCAGTAGTATGGTTGGGCGCACCGGGGAGCTGTTTTTT. The chain combines TRBV19 with TRBJ2-2, with D unclear. Per germline, CDR1 LNHDA and CDR2 SQIVND (reference sequence). The ends were cut back, 3 bases at V and 4 bases at J, with 9 bases in the middle. This CDR3 region has 14 residues.

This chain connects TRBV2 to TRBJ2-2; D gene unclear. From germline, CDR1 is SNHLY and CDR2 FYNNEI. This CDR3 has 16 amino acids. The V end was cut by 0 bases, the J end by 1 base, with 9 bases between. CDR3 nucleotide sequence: TGTGCCAGCAGTGAAGCTGCCCTGCTGAACACCGGGGAGCTGTTTTTT. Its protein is CASSEAALLNTGELFF.

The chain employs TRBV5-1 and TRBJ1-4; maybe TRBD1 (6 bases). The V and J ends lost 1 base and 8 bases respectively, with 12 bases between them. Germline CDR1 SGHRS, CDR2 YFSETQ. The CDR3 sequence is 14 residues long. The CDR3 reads CASSLTGSGEKLFF. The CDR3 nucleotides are TGCGCCAGCAGCTTGACAGGGTCGGGCGAAAAACTGTTTTTT.